A selection of T cell receptor beta chains follows, all from one sample in a study of OX40 agonist ivuxolimab in advanced cancers. The repertoire was sequenced with immunoSEQ multiplex PCR; TCRdb's copy has only in-frame clones and lacks some. The table includes about 31,000 clones, around nine tenths detected once. This specimen consisted of CD4+ or CD8+ T cells sorted from blood, obtained in a trial of the OX40 agonist ivuxolimab. The receptors originated from an adult with an advanced solid tumor such as melanoma, head and neck, liver or kidney cancer. Both conserved end residues are part of each CDR3. A D gene is named only where the DNA matches it firmly. Expanded clones get a size class; other rows say once, few or many, or leave the size out.

>TRBV7-9|.|TRBJ2-1|.
TGTGCCAGCAGTCCCGGATCCGGGGCCGCATTGAATGAGCAGTTCTTC
CASSPGSGAALNEQFF
>TRBV6-6|.|TRBJ2-7|once
TGTGCCAGCAGTTACTCTGGCGGCTCCTACGAGCAGTACTTC
CASSYSGGSYEQYF
>TRBV6-5|.|TRBJ2-1|.
TGTGCCAGCAGTTGGGGGGCGGGATCAAACTACAATGAGCAGTTCTTC
CASSWGAGSNYNEQFF
>TRBV7-9|TRBD1|TRBJ1-6|.
TGTGCCAGCAGCACCGGGACAGGGGATCCACCCCTCCACTTT
CASSTGTGDPPLHF
>TRBV6-1|.|TRBJ2-5|.
TGTGCCAGCAGTGCCTTGAGCACGGGCCAAGAGACCCAGTACTTC
CASSALSTGQETQYF
>TRBV27|TRBD1|TRBJ2-7|.
TGTGCCAGCAGTTTATTGGGGGGACAGGGTCGCTACGAGCAGTACTTC
CASSLLGGQGRYEQYF
>TRBV28|.|TRBJ1-1|once
TGTGCCAGCAGTCGATCCCGTTCGGGACTTAGGACTGAAGCTTTCTTT
CASSRSRSGLRTEAFF
>TRBV28|.|TRBJ2-3|.
TGTGCCAGCAGTTTCCAGGGTTTCGCAGATACGCAGTATTTT
CASSFQGFADTQYF
>TRBV9|.|TRBJ2-5|.
TGTGCCAGCAGCCCTGGGGGATACCAGTACTTC
CASSPGGYQYF
>TRBV28|.|TRBJ2-7|.
TGTGCCAGCAGTGGGCAAGCTAAACACGAGCAGTACTTC
CASSGQAKHEQYF
>TRBV5-1|.|TRBJ2-7|.
TGCGCCAGCAGAGGAACGGAATTCTCCTACGAGCAGTACTTC
CASRGTEFSYEQYF
>TRBV27|TRBD2|TRBJ2-1|.
TGTGCCACCTCACTCCCGGGACTAGGATACAATGAGCAGTTCTTC
CATSLPGLGYNEQFF
>TRBV9|TRBD2|TRBJ2-7|few
TGTGCCAGCAGCGACTCCATAAGCGGGGGGGCCTACGAGCAGTACTTC
CASSDSISGGAYEQYF
>TRBV27|.|TRBJ2-5|.
TGTGCCAGCAGGAGGGCAAACCAAGAGACCCAGTACTTC
CASRRANQETQYF
>TRBV19|TRBD2|TRBJ2-7|once
TGTGCCAGTACCGGGCCTGGGGGGGGCTACGAGCAGTACTTC
CASTGPGGGYEQYF
>TRBV27|.|TRBJ1-4|.
TGTGCCAGCAGTCTCAGCGACAGACGAAGTGAAAAACTGTTTTTT
CASSLSDRRSEKLFF
>TRBV6-4|TRBD1|TRBJ2-1|.
TGTGCCAGCCGCACCGGGACAGGGGAGGGCAATGAGCAGTTCTTC
CASRTGTGEGNEQFF
>TRBV4-1|.|TRBJ2-7|.
TGCGCCAGCAGCCAGGGTGGCTCCTACGAGCAGTACTTC
CASSQGGSYEQYF
>TRBV27|TRBD2|TRBJ2-7|once
TGTGCCAGCAGTTTCAGCGGGAGTTACGAGCAGTACTTC
CASSFSGSYEQYF
>TRBV7-3|TRBD2|TRBJ2-2|.
TGTGCCAGCAGCTTTCTCGGACTAGCCCGGGTCGGGGAGCTGTTTTTT
CASSFLGLARVGELFF
>TRBV18|TRBD1|TRBJ1-5|.
TGTGCCAGCTCGACAGGGCGGGTTCAGCCCCAGCATTTT
CASSTGRVQPQHF
>TRBV10-1|.|TRBJ2-2|.
TGCGCCAGCAGTGAGTGGGGATACGGGGAGCTGTTTTTT
CASSEWGYGELFF
>TRBV28|.|TRBJ2-4|.
TGTGCCAGCAGTTTAAACCCCCTGGCGGCCCTAGCCAAAAACATTCAGTACTTC
CASSLNPLAALAKNIQYF
>TRBV27|.|TRBJ1-3|.
TGTGCCAGCCGTACAGGAGGTGGAACCACCATATCTTTT
CASRTGGGTTISF
>TRBV7-3|TRBD1|TRBJ2-1|.
TGTGCCAGCAGCTTAACAGACAGGCGGAGGACCCCAGGGGGCAATGAGCAGTTCTTC
CASSLTDRRRTPGGNEQFF
>TRBV7-3|TRBD1|TRBJ1-2|.
TGTGCCAGCAGCTTTGGAGAGGGGGCTTATGGCTACACCTTC
CASSFGEGAYGYTF
>TRBV28|TRBD1|TRBJ2-5|.
TGTGCCAGCAGTTTTCCCCTGGGACAGGGAAGCGGTGAGACCCAGTACTTC
CASSFPLGQGSGETQYF
>TRBV10-3|.|TRBJ1-6|.
TGTGCCATTACCGGGACTTCGGATAATTCACCCCTCCACTTT
CAITGTSDNSPLHF
>TRBV4-1|.|TRBJ2-7|once
TGCGCCAGCAGCCAAGGGGGATCCCGAGGGGGCGAGCAGTACTTC
CASSQGGSRGGEQYF
>TRBV6-6|.|TRBJ2-5|.
TGTGCCAGCAGAATTACCGTCCAAGAGACCCAGTACTTC
CASRITVQETQYF
>TRBV11-1|.|TRBJ2-5|.
TGTGCCAGCAGCTTCGCGAGGCGGTACCAAGAGACCCAGTACTTC
CASSFARRYQETQYF
>TRBV7-3|.|TRBJ2-1|once
TGTGCCAGCTCACTTCGCCCGAGGGCCCCCTACAATGAGCAGTTCTTC
CASSLRPRAPYNEQFF
>TRBV7-8|.|TRBJ2-2|.
TGTGCCAGCAGCTTAGTGGCCACCGGGGAGCTGTTTTTT
CASSLVATGELFF